This TCR beta chain was found in a study of cytomegalovirus exposure and HLA in healthy donors. Overall study context: Most donors, about 77% of over 300 genotyped, fell in the Caucasian-associated ancestry cluster.

The germline gives CDR1 MNHEY, CDR2 SMNVEV (reference sequence). This CDR3 spans 15 amino acids. Trimming took 4 bases from V and 5 from J; bases not matched to a gene: 5. Primers for the PCR totalled 60 Vbeta and 13 Jbeta. Sequenced by immunoSEQ multiplex PCR; TCRdb stores in-frame clones only, minus some. The sample has around 170,000 clones, more than 65% seen once. This TCR was recovered from a man between 45 and 60 years old in good health and CMV-seronegative. This chain connects TRBV27 to TRBJ1-4; 9 positions match TRBD1. The sequencing sample was made of PBMCs. CDR3 amino acids: CASSSRDRANEKLFF. CDR3 nucleotide sequence: TGTGCCAGCAGTTCGAGGGACAGGGCCAATGAAAAACTGTTTTTT. Drawing the rest from reference TRBV27 and TRBJ1-4, the complete variable domain is EAQVTQNPRYLITVTGKKLTVTCSQNMNHEYMSWYRQDPGLGLRQIYYSMNVEVTDKGDVPEGYKVSRKEKRNFPLILESPSPNQTSLYFCASSSRDRANEKLFFGSGTQLSVL.